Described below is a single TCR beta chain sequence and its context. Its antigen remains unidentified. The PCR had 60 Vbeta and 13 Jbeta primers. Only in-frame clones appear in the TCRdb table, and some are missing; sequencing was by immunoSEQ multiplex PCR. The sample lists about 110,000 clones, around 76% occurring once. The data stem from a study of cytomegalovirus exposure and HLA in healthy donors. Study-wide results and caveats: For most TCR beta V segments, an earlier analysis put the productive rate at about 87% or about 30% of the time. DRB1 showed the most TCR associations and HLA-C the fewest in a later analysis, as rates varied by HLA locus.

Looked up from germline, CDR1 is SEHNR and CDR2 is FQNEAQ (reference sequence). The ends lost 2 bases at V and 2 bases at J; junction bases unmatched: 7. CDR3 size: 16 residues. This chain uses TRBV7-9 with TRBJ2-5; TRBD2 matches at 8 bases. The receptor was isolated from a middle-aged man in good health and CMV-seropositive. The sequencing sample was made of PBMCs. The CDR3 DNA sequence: TGTGCCAGCAGCTTATCGGCTAGCGGGTCTCAAGAGACCCAGTACTTC. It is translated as CASSLSASGSQETQYF.